The 15 T cell receptor beta chains given below trace back to one sample, sequenced in a study of cytomegalovirus exposure and HLA in healthy donors. A multiplex PCR was run with 60 Vbeta primers and 13 Jbeta primers. Only in-frame clones appear in the TCRdb table, and some are missing; sequencing was by immunoSEQ multiplex PCR. The sample contains about 110,000 clones, approximately 67% of which appear only once. The sequencing sample was made of PBMCs. Every receptor here comes from a man aged 18 to 29 in good health and CMV-seropositive.

The sample holds one count of this clone. The J gene is TRBJ2-6, the V gene TRBV27; D perhaps matches TRBD1 (6 bases). Trimming took 5 bases from V and 13 from J, leaving 9 bases between them. Germline V gene sequence: CDR1 MNHEY, CDR2 SMNVEV (reference sequence). The CDR3 totals 11 residues. The CDR3 bases are TGTGCCAGCAGTGGCGACAGGGTCCTGACTTTC. Protein sequence: CASSGDRVLTF.

V gene TRBV10-2 combines with J gene TRBJ1-1; tentatively, D is TRBD1 (6 bases). The CDR3 covers 14 residues. Germline CDR1 is WSHSY and CDR2 is SAAADI. V lost 6 bases, J lost 5 bases, and 16 bases lay in between. The CDR3 sequence: CASRFLQGKTEAFF. The CDR3 nucleotides are TGCGCCAGCAGATTCTTACAGGGTAAGACTGAAGCTTTCTTT.

The chain joins TRBV7-9 to TRBJ1-2, with D possibly being TRBD1 (6 bases). The ends were cut back, 7 bases at V and 4 bases at J, with 16 bases in the middle. Germline V lookup: CDR1 SEHNR, CDR2 FQNEAQ (reference sequence). The CDR3 loop spans 14 amino acids. The CDR3 protein is CASTATGLVYGYTF. DNA for the CDR3: TGTGCCAGCACCGCGACAGGACTGGTCTATGGCTACACCTTC.

V usage is TRBV29-1 and J usage is TRBJ2-3, with D uncertain. This CDR3 contains 13 residues. V lost 4 bases, J lost 0 bases, and 8 bases lay in between. The germline V gene encodes CDR1 SQVTM and CDR2 ANQGSEA. Here the CDR3 reads CSVAGESTDTQYF. The CDR3 region has the DNA TGCAGCGTTGCAGGTGAGAGCACAGATACGCAGTATTTT.

The V call is TRBV6-1, the J call TRBJ1-5; maybe TRBD1 (6 bases). The CDR3 runs 15 residues. V was shortened by 7 bases and J by 2 bases, with 15 bases between the two germline ends. Germline V gene data show CDR1 as MNHNS and CDR2 as SASEGT. The CDR3 here is CASITGFVGNQPQHF. Here the CDR3 DNA reads TGTGCCAGCATAACAGGGTTCGTAGGCAATCAGCCCCAGCATTTT.

The V gene is TRBV9, the J gene TRBJ1-2; D possibly corresponds to TRBD1 (6 bases). The germline V gene encodes CDR1 SGDLS and CDR2 YYNGEE. This CDR3 is built from 13 residues. The germline V and J ends were trimmed by 6 bases and 8 bases, with 17 bases remaining between them. The CDR3 loop reads CASMGAVLGGYTF. The DNA for the CDR3 is TGTGCCAGCATGGGGGCAGTTTTGGGAGGCTACACCTTC.

This clone was seen a handful of times. The chain employs TRBV7-3 and TRBJ2-2; weak D call: TRBD1 (6 bases). V lost 5 bases, J lost 2 bases, and 24 bases lay in between. Germline CDR1 is SGHTA and CDR2 is FQGTGA. The CDR3 runs 19 residues. CDR3 region: CASSRIGGSLTVNTGELFF. CDR3 DNA sequence: TGTGCCAGCAGCCGCATAGGGGGAAGTTTGACAGTCAACACCGGGGAGCTGTTTTTT.

This clone was observed a handful of times. J is TRBJ1-1 and V is TRBV10-3, with a tentative D call TRBD1 (6 bases). CDR1 ENHRY and CDR2 SYGVKD come from the germline V gene. V shed 0 bases and J shed 11 bases, with 16 bases lying between them. The length of the CDR3 is 14 residues. CDR3 amino acids: CAISESGQGLLAFF. CDR3 coding DNA: TGTGCCATCAGTGAGTCCGGGCAGGGGCTCTTGGCTTTCTTT.

The rearrangement links TRBV10-3 to TRBJ2-1; 9 nucleotides line up with TRBD1. This CDR3 has 17 amino acids. Unmatched junction bases numbered 12, after V lost 6 bases and J lost 3 bases. Germline lookup yields CDR1 ENHRY and CDR2 SYGVKD. CDR3 in DNA: TGTGCCATCAGGGGAGACCCGGGACAGGGTCTCTACAATGAGCAGTTCTTC. As protein: CAIRGDPGQGLYNEQFF.

This chain joins TRBV6-5 and TRBJ1-1, with TRBD1 matching over 9 bases. Germline V gives CDR1 MNHEY, CDR2 SVGAGI. CDR3 size: 15 residues. V gave up 7 bases and J gave up 4 bases; unmatched junction bases: 10. CDR3 amino acids: CASTPGTGRATEAFF. The DNA for the CDR3 is TGTGCCAGCACCCCCGGGACAGGGAGGGCCACTGAAGCTTTCTTT.

The rearrangement uses TRBV10-1 and TRBJ1-3, with a possible D match to TRBD1 (5 bases). Trimming cost V 3 bases and J 0 bases, with 15 bases left between them. Germline V lookup: CDR1 WNHNN, CDR2 SYGVQD (reference sequence). The CDR3 consists of 17 residues. The CDR3 DNA is TGCGCCAGCAGTGAATCCGGTATAACAGGCTCTGGAAACACCATATATTTT. Its protein product is CASSESGITGSGNTIYF.

This clone appeared a single time. V is TRBV5-4 and J is TRBJ2-7; maybe TRBD1 (6 bases). V was clipped by 4 bases and J by 0 bases, with 20 bases between them. CDR1 and CDR2 (germline): SGHNT, YYREEE (reference sequence). The CDR3 length is 17 residues. The CDR3: CASSRGQPLKASYEQYF. In DNA, the CDR3 is TGTGCCAGCAGCCGCGGACAGCCCTTGAAGGCCTCCTACGAGCAGTACTTC.

This chain joins TRBV20-1 and TRBJ1-2; D gene ambiguous. Germline assignment: CDR1 DFQATT and CDR2 SNEGSKA (reference sequence). The CDR3 runs to 11 residues. V dropped 3 bases and J dropped 5 bases, with 7 bases sitting between them. In DNA form, the CDR3 reads TGCAGTGCTAGTAGCGTGTATGGCTACACCTTC. Encoded protein: CSASSVYGYTF.

V is TRBV2 and J is TRBJ1-2, with D unclear. This CDR3 comprises 14 residues. Germline V gene sequence: CDR1 SNHLY, CDR2 FYNNEI. V gave up 6 bases and J gave up 8 bases, with 19 bases separating them. CDR3 nucleotide sequence: TGTGCCAGCAGGGAACCAGAGGTCGGGGTGGGCTACACCTTC. Encoded protein: CASREPEVGVGYTF.

V is TRBV5-4 and J is TRBJ1-5, with TRBD1 as a possible D gene (5 bases). Germline V gives CDR1 SGHNT, CDR2 YYREEE (reference sequence). This CDR3 spans 14 amino acids. Trimming left V 2 bases short and J 3 bases short, with 9 bases between. The chain's CDR3 is CASSLWGFNQPQHF. CDR3 bases: TGTGCCAGCAGCTTATGGGGCTTCAATCAGCCCCAGCATTTT.